Following are 32 T cell receptor beta chains from one sample sequenced in a study of shared clonotypes between healthy human individuals (dated by TCRdb to 2019 to 2021). The library was built by means of the immunoSEQ multiplex PCR assay. TCRdb holds this immuneACCESS table with in-frame rearrangements only. Some clones are missing; in checked studies, unresolved V genes explain under half, and the rest has no known cause. In this sample the table shows fewer than 2.5 million clones, 80% to 95% of which occur a single time. Of the sample, about 0.39% is held by the ten largest clones. Sequences were obtained from naive CD4+ T cells from PBMCs. Taken with the paper, the label for cell subset or site translates to: CD45RA+ positively selected. These TCRs come from a man between 18 and 35 years old in good health. Some clones in this sample may be carry-over from other donors' samples.

The CDR3 DNA reads as TGTGCCAGCTCACCACCGGGGAAGGAATCTTACTCCTACGAGCAGTACTTC. Translation gives CASSPPGKESYSYEQYF. V is TRBV18 and J is TRBJ2-7; D gene unclear. CDR3 length: 17 residues. Per germline, CDR1 KGHSH and CDR2 LQKENI. V lost 0 bases and J 0 bases, leaving 15 bases between the germline ends. Filled out from reference TRBV18 and TRBJ2-7, the complete variable domain reads NAGVMQNPRHLVRRRGQEARLRCSPMKGHSHVYWYRQLPEEGLKFMVYLQKENIIDESGMPKERFSAEFPKEGPSILRIQQVVRGDSAAYFCASSPPGKESYSYEQYFGPGTRLTVT.

The chain has TRBV5-1 and TRBJ1-2; D not resolved. CDR3 length equals 12 residues. The V gene's germline CDR1 is SGHRS and CDR2 YFSETQ. Trimming shortened V by 0 bases and J by 8 bases, and 8 bases separated the two germline ends. As DNA, the CDR3 is TGCGCCAGCAGCTTGGAGGGAACGGGCTACACCTTC. This translates into CASSLEGTGYTF. The variable domain in full, with the rest retrieved from reference TRBV5-1 and TRBJ1-2, is KAGVTQTPRYLIKTRGQQVTLSCSPISGHRSVSWYQQTPGQGLQFLFEYFSETQRNKGNFPGRFSGRQFSNSRSEMNVSTLELGDSALYLCASSLEGTGYTFGSGTRLTVV.

The J gene is TRBJ1-1, the V gene TRBV20-1; possibly TRBD1 for D (5 bases). Germline lookup yields CDR1 DFQATT and CDR2 SNEGSKA (reference sequence). The germline V and J ends were trimmed by 5 bases and 5 bases, with 9 bases remaining between them. The CDR3 runs to 11 residues. The CDR3, as DNA: TGCAGTGCTCGACAGTTGACTGAAGCTTTCTTT. Its protein is CSARQLTEAFF.

The chain couples TRBV19 to TRBJ2-7, with TRBD1 identical over 10 bases. The CDR3 totals 15 residues. CDR1 is LNHDA, CDR2 SQIVND, per germline (reference sequence). The V segment lost 7 bases and the J segment 3 bases; nucleotides outside the gene matches: 9. CDR3 in DNA: TGTGCCAGTACCCCGGGACAGGGGTCGGGCTACGAGCAGTACTTC. Translation gives CASTPGQGSGYEQYF. The full variable domain, in which reference TRBV19 and TRBJ2-7 provide the parts outside the CDR3, is DGGITQSPKYLFRKEGQNVTLSCEQNLNHDAMYWYRQDPGQGLRLIYYSQIVNDFQKGDIAEGYSVSREKKESFPLTVTSAQKNPTAFYLCASTPGQGSGYEQYFGPGTRLTVT.

J is TRBJ1-1 and V is TRBV7-9, with D tentatively TRBD1 (6 bases). V shed 2 bases and J shed 4 bases, with 11 bases lying between them. This CDR3 has 14 amino acids. The germline V gene has CDR1 SEHNR and CDR2 FQNEAQ (reference sequence). The CDR3 DNA is TGTGCCAGCAGCTTAAGGACAGACCGCACTGAAGCTTTCTTT. Protein: CASSLRTDRTEAFF.

The chain combines TRBV5-1 with TRBJ2-1, with 8 bases fitting TRBD1. This CDR3 is built from 13 residues. Germline CDR1 and CDR2: SGHRS and YFSETQ. The V gene end was trimmed by 4 bases and the J gene end by 9 bases; junction bases not matched to a gene: 6. The CDR3 loop reads CASSPAGGPEQFF. In DNA form, the CDR3 reads TGCGCCAGCAGCCCTGCAGGGGGCCCTGAGCAGTTCTTC.

The chain couples TRBV7-3 to TRBJ2-5; 11 bases are shared with TRBD2. The CDR3 extends over 15 amino acids. Germline V lookup: CDR1 SGHTA, CDR2 FQGTGA. The junction had 7 bases not matched to a gene; V was cut back by 5 bases and J by 5 bases. CDR3 DNA: TGTGCCAGCAGCCCGGGACTAGCGGTGCCGGAGACCCAGTACTTC. Its translation is CASSPGLAVPETQYF.

As concerns this clone: Within the sample, other DNA sequences also encode this same CDR3. The rearrangement uses TRBV18 and TRBJ1-1, with D unclear. This CDR3 contains 13 residues. Trimming took 2 bases from V and 1 from J, leaving 5 bases between them. CDR1 is KGHSH and CDR2 is LQKENI in the germline V gene. The CDR3 sequence is CASSPSGNTEAFF. As DNA, the CDR3 is TGTGCCAGCTCACCATCGGGGAACACTGAAGCTTTCTTT.

The chain is built from TRBV19 and TRBJ2-5; 10 nucleotides align to TRBD1. This CDR3 has 15 residues. Germline trimming cut 3 bases from V and 5 bases from J; bases unmatched to any gene: 6. Germline lookup yields CDR1 LNHDA and CDR2 SQIVND (reference sequence). CDR3 amino acids: CASSIIADRGETQYF. CDR3 in DNA: TGTGCCAGTAGTATTATAGCGGACAGGGGGGAGACCCAGTACTTC.

This chain connects TRBV25-1 to TRBJ1-2, with a weak D call TRBD1 (5 bases). CDR1 is MGHDK and CDR2 is SYGVNS in the germline V gene. V lost 7 bases to trimming and J lost 8 bases, with 17 bases between them. CDR3 length: 13 residues. The CDR3 loop is CASIGAPRGGYTF. CDR3 DNA sequence: TGTGCCAGCATCGGGGCGCCCCGAGGAGGCTACACCTTC.

This clone was observed once. The genes are TRBV7-8 and TRBJ2-1, with TRBD2 matching 14 bases. The CDR3 covers 15 residues. V lost 3 bases to trimming and J lost 9 bases; unmatched junction nucleotides: 4. Looked up from germline, CDR1 is SGHVS and CDR2 is FQNEAQ. The CDR3 DNA is TGTGCCAGCAGCTTGGGACTAGCGGGAGTGATTGAGCAGTTCTTC. It codes for CASSLGLAGVIEQFF.

V and J are TRBV7-8 and TRBJ1-2, with D possibly matching TRBD1 (5 bases). Trimming cost V 5 bases and J 5 bases, with 18 bases left between them. This CDR3 contains 15 residues. Germline V CDR1 and CDR2: SGHVS, FQNEAQ. CDR3 protein: CASSPRGLGGYGYTF. The CDR3 DNA follows: TGTGCCAGCAGCCCTAGAGGCCTGGGGGGGTATGGCTACACCTTC.

In the case of this clone: The identical CDR3 is also encoded by other nucleotide sequences in the sample. The chain uses TRBV5-1 and TRBJ1-2; no firm D call. The CDR3 is 14 amino acids. CDR1 and CDR2 from the germline V gene are SGHRS and YFSETQ. V lost 3 bases, J lost 1 base, and 10 bases lay in between. The CDR3 here is CASSSTGDNYGYTF. As DNA, the CDR3 is TGCGCCAGCAGCTCCACCGGGGATAACTATGGCTACACCTTC.

This sequence joins TRBV19 and TRBJ1-2, with 9 nucleotides matching TRBD1. Germline V gene lookup returns CDR1 LNHDA and CDR2 SQIVND (reference sequence). Trimming took 5 bases from V and 4 from J; bases not matched to a gene: 8. The CDR3 contains 15 residues. CDR3 region: CASSPRGQGGYGYTF. The CDR3 DNA follows: TGTGCCAGTAGTCCCCGGGGACAGGGAGGCTATGGCTACACCTTC.

This chain joins TRBV6-5 and TRBJ2-1, with 9 bases matching TRBD1. V lost 6 bases, J lost 3 bases, and 6 bases stayed unmatched. The CDR3 sequence is 15 residues long. Per germline, CDR1 MNHEY and CDR2 SVGAGI. The CDR3 bases are TGTGCCAGCAGAACCGGGACAGGGAACTACAATGAGCAGTTCTTC. Its translation is CASRTGTGNYNEQFF.

This clone was counted a few times. CDR3 sequence (DNA): TGCGCCAGCAGCCAAGCCATCTACAATGAGCAGTTCTTC. This translates into CASSQAIYNEQFF. The genes are TRBV5-1 and TRBJ2-1; D not resolved. There are 13 residues in the CDR3. Trimming took 4 bases from V and 3 from J, leaving 8 bases between them. Germline V gives CDR1 SGHRS, CDR2 YFSETQ.

J is TRBJ1-2 and V is TRBV29-1, with 8 bases that match TRBD1. J lost 4 bases, V lost 0 bases, and 10 bases had no gene match. The CDR3 is 16 residues long. The germline gives CDR1 SQVTM, CDR2 ANQGSEA. The CDR3: CSVEDPNRGFGYGYTF. CDR3 sequence (DNA): TGCAGCGTTGAAGATCCGAACAGGGGGTTTGGCTATGGCTACACCTTC.

This rearrangement joins TRBV28 to TRBJ2-2; weak D call: TRBD1 (6 bases). Trimming pared 1 base from V and 4 bases from J, leaving 13 bases between. The germline V gene encodes CDR1 MDHEN and CDR2 SYDVKM. This CDR3 has 16 amino acids. Written as DNA, the CDR3 is TGTGCCAGCAGTTTATTACCCGGACAGCCCACCGGGGAGCTGTTTTTT. It yields the protein CASSLLPGQPTGELFF.

The rearrangement links TRBV7-9 to TRBJ1-2; D possibly corresponds to TRBD1 (5 bases). CDR1 SEHNR and CDR2 FQNEAQ come from the germline V gene (reference sequence). Between the trimmed V and J ends, which lost 7 bases and 8 bases, there was a span of 17 bases. The CDR3 spans 13 residues. The CDR3 DNA sequence: TGTGCCAGCAACCGCTCGCCGGGGGGGGGCTACACCTTC. It specifies CASNRSPGGGYTF.

The V call is TRBV29-1, the J call TRBJ1-1; no firm D call. There are 14 residues in the CDR3. The germline CDR1 and CDR2 sequences are SQVTM and ANQGSEA. V dropped 4 bases and J dropped 4 bases, with 16 bases sitting between them. The CDR3 here is CSVVPRHQGTEAFF. In DNA form, the CDR3 reads TGCAGCGTTGTCCCCAGACACCAAGGCACTGAAGCTTTCTTT.

As regards this clone: The sample contains more than one DNA sequence encoding this CDR3. The chain couples TRBV9 to TRBJ2-5, with 12 bases matching TRBD2. Unmatched junction bases numbered 2, after V lost 0 bases and J lost 2 bases. Germline-derived CDR1 and CDR2 are SGDLS and YYNGEE. The CDR3 contains 16 residues. The CDR3 bases are TGTGCCAGCAGCGTAGGCGGGACTAGCGGGCAAGAGACCCAGTACTTC. Translating gives CASSVGGTSGQETQYF.

The J gene is TRBJ2-7, the V gene TRBV28; D might be TRBD1 (5 bases). V lost 7 bases and J lost 0, with 16 bases in between. CDR1 is MDHEN and CDR2 is SYDVKM in the germline V gene. There are 15 residues in the CDR3. DNA for the CDR3: TGTGCCAGCATGCCCCTGATAGGGGCCTCCTACGAGCAGTACTTC. It specifies CASMPLIGASYEQYF. Supplemented by reference TRBV28 and TRBJ2-7, the full variable domain reads DVKVTQSSRYLVKRTGEKVFLECVQDMDHENMFWYRQDPGLGLRLIYFSYDVKMKEKGDIPEGYSVSREKKERFSLILESASTNQTSMYLCASMPLIGASYEQYFGPGTRLTVT.

The rearrangement uses TRBV6-1 and TRBJ2-7; possible D gene TRBD2, 6 bases. Germline V gene data show CDR1 as MNHNS and CDR2 as SASEGT. This CDR3 has 18 amino acids. Trimming removed 0 bases at V and 5 bases at J, with 23 bases between. In DNA, the CDR3 is TGTGCCAGCAGTGAAGCGCTTCACCGTCGGGAGCCCACAAACGAGCAGTACTTC. Its protein is CASSEALHRREPTNEQYF.

The V call is TRBV5-1, the J call TRBJ1-1; D gene ambiguous. The ends were cut back, 1 base at V and 4 bases at J, with 8 bases in the middle. CDR1 is SGHRS and CDR2 is YFSETQ in the germline V gene. CDR3 length equals 13 residues. In DNA, the CDR3 is TGCGCCAGCAGCTTGATGAGTGGCACTGAAGCTTTCTTT. Translation gives CASSLMSGTEAFF.

The rearrangement joins TRBV7-9 to TRBJ2-1; TRBD2 aligns across 7 bases. V gave up 2 bases and J gave up 5 bases; unmatched junction bases: 12. This CDR3 region has 17 residues. CDR1 and CDR2 from the germline V gene are SEHNR and FQNEAQ (reference sequence). The CDR3 sequence: CASSLIPGGSWNNEQFF. CDR3 nucleotide sequence: TGTGCCAGCAGCTTAATACCTGGCGGGAGTTGGAACAATGAGCAGTTCTTC.

The J gene is TRBJ2-1, the V gene TRBV5-4; weak D call: TRBD1 (6 bases). Germline loops: CDR1 SGHNT, CDR2 YYREEE (reference sequence). This CDR3 has 12 amino acids. Between the trimmed V and J ends, which lost 4 bases and 10 bases, there was a span of 12 bases. CDR3 amino acids: CASSPQGSEQFF. CDR3 nucleotide sequence: TGTGCCAGCAGCCCTCAGGGGTCCGAGCAGTTCTTC.

The gene calls are TRBV7-2 and TRBJ1-4; a weak D match, TRBD1 (5 bases). Looked up from germline, CDR1 is SGHTA and CDR2 is FQGNSA. This CDR3 is built from 15 residues. Trimming took 5 bases from V and 11 from J, leaving 21 bases between them. The CDR3 DNA follows: TGTGCCAGCAGCCTAGACCCCTCACCTTCAGGGAAACTGTTTTTT. This sequence encodes CASSLDPSPSGKLFF.

This clone was counted once. V gene TRBV7-9 combines with J gene TRBJ1-2; a weak D match, TRBD1 (6 bases). Between the trimmed V and J ends, which lost 2 bases and 6 bases, there was a span of 10 bases. Germline values: CDR1 SEHNR, CDR2 FQNEAQ (reference sequence). The CDR3 length is 13 residues. The CDR3 DNA reads as TGTGCCAGCAGCTTAAACACAGGGCATGGCTACACCTTC. Protein: CASSLNTGHGYTF.

The CDR3 DNA is TGTGCCAGCAGCTCGTCCAGGGTGGGAGAGACCCAGTACTTC. This sequence encodes CASSSSRVGETQYF. V gene TRBV11-1 combines with J gene TRBJ2-5, with a possible D match to TRBD1 (5 bases). Germline CDR1 reads SGHAT; CDR2 reads FQDESV (reference sequence). The length of the CDR3 is 14 residues. Trimming stripped 4 bases from V and 4 bases from J, with 13 bases between.

The chain links TRBV25-1 to TRBJ1-2, with D hard to call. V was clipped by 4 bases and J by 8 bases, with 11 bases between them. Germline loops: CDR1 MGHDK, CDR2 SYGVNS. CDR3 length: 12 residues. The CDR3 loop is CASSGRGEGYTF. CDR3 in DNA: TGTGCCAGCAGTGGGCGAGGCGAGGGCTACACCTTC.

The chain uses TRBV30 and TRBJ1-2; 8 nucleotides match TRBD1. The V and J ends lost 7 bases and 8 bases, in that order; junction bases with no gene match: 9. Germline CDR1 reads GTSNPN; CDR2 reads SVGIG (reference sequence). The CDR3 length is 12 residues. CDR3 nucleotide sequence: TGTGCCTTCACGGATGGACAGGGCGGCTACACCTTC. This gives the protein CAFTDGQGGYTF.

The V gene is TRBV5-1, the J gene TRBJ2-5, with 11 positions matching TRBD2. The CDR3 has 15 residues. Germline-derived CDR1 and CDR2 are SGHRS and YFSETQ. With 7 bases clipped from V and 3 bases from J, the junction kept 8 bases outside the gene matches. CDR3 DNA sequence: TGCGCCAGCTCGGCAGTACTAGCGGGAGAAGAGACCCAGTACTTC. It translates to CASSAVLAGEETQYF. Supplemented by reference TRBV5-1 and TRBJ2-5, the full variable domain reads KAGVTQTPRYLIKTRGQQVTLSCSPISGHRSVSWYQQTPGQGLQFLFEYFSETQRNKGNFPGRFSGRQFSNSRSEMNVSTLELGDSALYLCASSAVLAGEETQYFGPGTRLLVL.